This record looks at one T cell receptor beta chain sequence and its context. These data originate in a study of T-cell memory formation after mild COVID-19. Looking at the study overall: Largely, the TCR clusters proved donor specific.

The CDR3 loop spans 17 amino acids. Germline V CDR1 and CDR2: SGHDN, FVKESK. The ends lost 9 bases at V and 3 bases at J; junction bases unmatched: 15. A 5'RACE reaction primed in the constant segment made cDNA libraries of TCR alpha and TCR beta, and these carried sample barcodes and UMIs. TCRdb recomputed calls from the 5' RACE reads with MiXCR, one row per CDR3 protein. The table shows around 340,000 distinct CDR3 sequences, with 12% to 15% occurring only once. Sequenced input: PBMCs or a T cell subset sorted from them (not recorded which). The sequence derives from a man younger than 35 who had mild COVID-19 (a few samples of this study predate the infection). Cell type and time point are not known. The V call is TRBV14, the J call TRBJ2-2; 8 nucleotides agree with TRBD2. In DNA form, the CDR3 reads TGTGCCAGTTCTTACTTGCGGGGGGCGCTGGACACCGGGGAGCTGTTTTTT. Amino acid sequence: CASSYLRGALDTGELFF.